Presented here are 22 T cell receptor beta chains from one specimen sequenced in a study of T cells after yellow fever vaccination. A single record per CDR3 protein comes from TCRdb applying MiXCR to the 5' RACE reads. The sample carries about 340,000 distinct CDR3 sequences, around an eighth recorded once. This specimen consisted of CD4+ T cells sorted from PBMCs, obtained 15 days after the yellow fever booster vaccination. The receptor set was obtained from a young man who received the YFV17D yellow fever vaccine.

The chain couples TRBV12-3 or TRBV12-4 to TRBJ2-7; the D gene is possibly TRBD1 (5 bases). Trimming cost V 3 bases and J 3 bases, with 12 bases left between them. CDR3 length equals 14 residues. The CDR3 is CASSFGFQGYEQYF. For the CDR3, the DNA is TGTGCCAGCAGTTTTGGATTCCAGGGCTACGAGCAGTACTTC.

This clonotype was counted only a few times. V is TRBV7-3 and J is TRBJ2-3, with 7 positions matching TRBD2. This CDR3 is built from 17 residues. Trimming took 3 bases from V and 1 from J; bases not matched to a gene: 10. The germline V gene has CDR1 SGHTA and CDR2 FQGTGA. CDR3 in DNA: TGTGCCAGCAGCTTTCGGCTTCGGGGGGACCGCACAGATACGCAGTATTTT. Its translation is CASSFRLRGDRTDTQYF.

This clonotype was seen just once. The junction shows a germline mismatch at one end, possibly a read error. V gene TRBV7-3 combines with J gene TRBJ2-7; D is unresolved. The CDR3 consists of 14 residues. From germline, CDR1 is SGHTA and CDR2 FQGTGA. CDR3 residues: CSSIWGESSYEKYF. The CDR3 bases are TGTTCCAGTATTTGGGGTGAGTCCTCCTACGAGAAGTACTTC.

The sample holds a few counts of this clonotype. V gene TRBV3-1 combines with J gene TRBJ2-1, with unresolved D. Germline V CDR1 and CDR2: LGHDT, YNNKEL (reference sequence). This CDR3 region has 16 residues. The germline V and J ends were trimmed by 0 bases and 6 bases, with 15 bases remaining between them. The CDR3 sequence: CASSQDLGWPRNEQFF. The CDR3 bases are TGTGCCAGCAGCCAAGATCTAGGGTGGCCCCGCAATGAGCAGTTCTTC.

This clonotype was seen ten or more times. V usage is TRBV24-1 and J usage is TRBJ1-5; D call uncertain. With 4 bases removed from V and 8 bases from J, the gap between germline ends came to 8 bases. The CDR3 has 12 amino acids. Germline lookup yields CDR1 KGHDR and CDR2 SFDVKD. The CDR3 DNA reads as TGTGCCACCAGTGACCCGTCGAAGCCCCAGCATTTT. Translation gives CATSDPSKPQHF.

The chain joins TRBV5-1 to TRBJ1-2; no definite D call. V gave up 0 bases and J gave up 2 bases, with 8 bases separating them. This CDR3 region has 14 residues. The germline CDR1 and CDR2 sequences are SGHRS and YFSETQ. The CDR3 region has the DNA TGCGCCAGCAGCTTGGTCGGGGAGAACTATGGCTACACCTTC. Amino acid sequence: CASSLVGENYGYTF.

This chain uses TRBV18 with TRBJ1-1, with unresolved D. V lost 2 bases and J 6 bases, leaving 10 bases between the germline ends. Per germline, CDR1 KGHSH and CDR2 LQKENI. The CDR3 totals 13 residues. This chain's CDR3 is CASSPGLGAEAFF. As DNA, the CDR3 is TGTGCCAGCTCACCAGGGTTGGGCGCTGAAGCTTTCTTT. Together with reference TRBV18 and TRBJ1-1, the CDR3 gives the full variable domain: NAGVMQNPRHLVRRRGQEARLRCSPMKGHSHVYWYRQLPEEGLKFMVYLQKENIIDESGMPKERFSAEFPKEGPSILRIQQVVRGDSAAYFCASSPGLGAEAFFGQGTRLTVV.

The sample holds a few counts of this clonotype. J is TRBJ2-7 and V is TRBV7-2; tentative D call: TRBD1 (5 bases). Germline V CDR1 and CDR2: SGHTA, FQGNSA. Trimming shortened V by 8 bases and J by 6 bases, and 20 bases separated the two germline ends. This CDR3 comprises 14 residues. CDR3 amino acids: CASSPTGQGTEQYV. In DNA form, the CDR3 reads TGTGCCAGCTCCCCCACGGGCCAGGGAACCGAGCAGTACGTC.

The chain has TRBV12-3 or TRBV12-4 and TRBJ1-2; TRBD1 might be the D (5 bases). The CDR3 has 16 amino acids. Trimming removed 7 bases at V and 2 bases at J, with 20 bases between. The chain's CDR3 is CASIILGLRGNYGYTF. The DNA of the CDR3 is TGTGCCAGCATTATACTGGGCCTCCGGGGCAACTATGGCTACACCTTC.

This clonotype was counted at least ten times. The J gene is TRBJ1-3, the V gene TRBV5-1; the D gene is possibly TRBD1 (5 bases). CDR1 is SGHRS and CDR2 is YFSETQ in the germline V gene. The CDR3 covers 16 residues. V was trimmed by 4 bases and J by 4 bases, leaving 18 bases between them. The CDR3: CASSPGQGWPGNTIYF. DNA of the CDR3: TGCGCCAGCAGCCCGGGGCAGGGATGGCCAGGAAACACCATATATTTT.

This clonotype was counted at least ten times. The chain has TRBV7-2 and TRBJ2-5; TRBD1 is a possible D gene (6 bases). CDR1 SGHTA and CDR2 FQGNSA come from the germline V gene. V lost 5 bases to trimming and J lost 5 bases, with 12 bases between them. CDR3 size: 13 residues. The CDR3: CASSVQGWETQYF. DNA of the CDR3: TGTGCCAGCAGCGTACAGGGTTGGGAGACCCAGTACTTC.

The chain has TRBV7-2 and TRBJ1-2; TRBD1 might be the D (5 bases). V was cut by 2 bases and J by 2 bases, with 21 bases left in between. CDR1 and CDR2 from the germline V gene are SGHTA and FQGNSA. The CDR3 is made up of 18 amino acids. The CDR3 reads CASSLFSPGPTRNYGYTF. The CDR3 nucleotides read TGTGCCAGCAGCTTATTTAGTCCGGGGCCCACTCGGAACTATGGCTACACCTTC.

The gene calls are TRBV5-1 and TRBJ2-1; D perhaps matches TRBD1 (7 bases). Germline V gives CDR1 SGHRS, CDR2 YFSETQ. This CDR3 contains 16 residues. Trimming took 1 base from V and 8 from J, leaving 19 bases between them. The DNA of the CDR3 is TGCGCCAGCAGCTTGTGGCCCAGGGGGGAAAACGATGAGCAGTTCTTC. It is translated as CASSLWPRGENDEQFF.

The rearrangement links TRBV4-3 to TRBJ2-7; D gene ambiguous. CDR1 LGHNA and CDR2 YSLEER come from the germline V gene. This CDR3 is 16 amino acids long. Trimming left V 0 bases short and J 1 base short, with 13 bases between. CDR3 protein: CASSQDSSSGSYEQYF. The CDR3 coding sequence is TGCGCCAGCAGCCAAGATAGCAGTTCTGGGTCCTACGAGCAGTACTTC.

This chain uses TRBV4-1 with TRBJ1-1; 8 positions agree with TRBD1. Losses at the gene ends were 6 bases for V and 5 bases for J; bases not matched to a gene: 8. This CDR3 has 14 amino acids. The germline gives CDR1 MGHRA, CDR2 YSYEKL. In DNA form, the CDR3 reads TGCGCCAGCAGACAAACAGGGGGTAGGACTGAAGCTTTCTTT. Protein: CASRQTGGRTEAFF.

The rearrangement joins TRBV28 to TRBJ1-2; TRBD1 aligns across 9 bases. Losses at the gene ends were 6 bases for V and 3 bases for J; bases not matched to a gene: 5. The CDR3 consists of 14 residues. The germline V gene has CDR1 MDHEN and CDR2 SYDVKM. CDR3 protein: CASSTGQGYYGYTF. In DNA form, the CDR3 reads TGTGCCAGCAGCACGGGACAGGGATACTATGGCTACACCTTC.

This clonotype was counted many times. This chain connects TRBV5-1 to TRBJ2-5, with 9 bases lining up with TRBD2. The CDR3 contains 15 residues. V lost 4 bases, J lost 0 bases, and 4 bases stayed unmatched. Germline V gives CDR1 SGHRS, CDR2 YFSETQ. The DNA of the CDR3 is TGCGCCAGCAGCCCAGCGGGGGGTTACCAAGAGACCCAGTACTTC. It encodes CASSPAGGYQETQYF.

This clonotype occurred a few times. V is TRBV12-3 or TRBV12-4 and J is TRBJ2-7; TRBD2 matches at 13 bases. V shed 5 bases and J 3 bases; nucleotides not matched to a gene: 4. The CDR3 spans 15 residues. Written as DNA, the CDR3 is TGTGCCAGCAGTATGGGACTAGCGGGGTACTACGAGCAGTACTTC. Encoded protein: CASSMGLAGYYEQYF.

This clonotype was recorded a few times. CDR3 bases: TGTGCCACCAGCAGGTTCCAAGAGACCCAGTACTTC. Its translation: CATSRFQETQYF. The chain links TRBV15 to TRBJ2-5; D unresolved. The germline CDR1 and CDR2 sequences are LNHNV and YYDKDF (reference sequence). V dropped 3 bases and J dropped 1 base, with 3 bases sitting between them. The CDR3 is made up of 12 amino acids. Based on the CDR3 plus reference TRBV15 and TRBJ2-5, the full variable domain is DAMVIQNPRYQVTQFGKPVTLSCSQTLNHNVMYWYQQKSSQAPKLLFHYYDKDFNNEADTPDNFQSRRPNTSFCFLDIRSPGLGDTAMYLCATSRFQETQYFGPGTRLLVL.

The sample holds a few counts of this clonotype. This rearrangement joins TRBV10-3 to TRBJ2-5; 14 bases match TRBD2. This CDR3 comprises 13 residues. The V gene end was trimmed by 10 bases and the J gene end by 4 bases; junction bases not matched to a gene: 2. Germline-derived CDR1 and CDR2 are ENHRY and SYGVKD. The CDR3 DNA reads TGTGCCACTGGACTAGCGGGGGGAGAGACCCAGTACTTC. Translated, it gives CATGLAGGETQYF.

The V call is TRBV12-2, the J call TRBJ2-5; the table's TRBD1 call for D was not verified on the DNA. TRBV12-2 is assigned pseudogene status. The CDR3 covers 15 residues. The CDR3 loop is CASRLECCRLGTQYF. The CDR3 DNA reads as TGTGCAAGTCGCTTAGAGTGCTGTCGTCTGGGGACCCAGTACTTC.

In its sample, this clonotype was seen many times. The CDR3 sequence: CSAPYRVNYGYTF. The CDR3 region has the DNA TGCAGTGCTCCCTACAGGGTTAACTATGGCTACACCTTC. The chain couples TRBV20-1 to TRBJ1-2; possibly TRBD1 for D (6 bases). There are 13 residues in the CDR3. The V gene's germline CDR1 is DFQATT and CDR2 SNEGSKA (reference sequence). V dropped 5 bases and J dropped 1 base, with 11 bases sitting between them.